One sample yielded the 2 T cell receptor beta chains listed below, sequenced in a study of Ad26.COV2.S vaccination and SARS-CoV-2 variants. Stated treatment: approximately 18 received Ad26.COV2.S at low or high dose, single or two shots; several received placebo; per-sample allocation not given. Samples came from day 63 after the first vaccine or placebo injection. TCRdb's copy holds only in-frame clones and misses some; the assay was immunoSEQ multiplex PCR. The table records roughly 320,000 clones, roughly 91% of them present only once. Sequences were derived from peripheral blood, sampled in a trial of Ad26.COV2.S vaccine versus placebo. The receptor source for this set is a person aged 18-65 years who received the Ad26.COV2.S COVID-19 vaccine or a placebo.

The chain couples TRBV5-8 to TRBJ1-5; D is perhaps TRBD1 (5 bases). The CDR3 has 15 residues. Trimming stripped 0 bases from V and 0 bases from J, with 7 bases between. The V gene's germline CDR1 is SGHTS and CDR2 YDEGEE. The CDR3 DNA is TGTGCCAGCAGCTTGGGACAGCTTAGCAATCAGCCCCAGCATTTT. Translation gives CASSLGQLSNQPQHF.

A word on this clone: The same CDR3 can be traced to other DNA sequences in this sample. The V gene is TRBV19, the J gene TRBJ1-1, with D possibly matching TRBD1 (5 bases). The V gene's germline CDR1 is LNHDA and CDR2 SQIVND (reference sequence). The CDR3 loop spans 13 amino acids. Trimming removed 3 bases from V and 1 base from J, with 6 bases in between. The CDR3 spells CASSIGGNTEAFF. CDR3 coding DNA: TGTGCCAGTAGTATTGGGGGGAACACTGAAGCTTTCTTT.